The 14 T cell receptor beta chains presented below share a single source sample, sequenced in a study of beta chain features in type 1 diabetes (dated by TCRdb to the late 2010s). Library preparation employed the immunoSEQ multiplex PCR assay. The entire amount of isolated RNA was reverse transcribed using the High Capacity cDNA Reverse Transcription Kit, so the sequenced TCRB transcripts were expressed ones. TCRdb mirrors the immuneACCESS table, restricted to in-frame sequences. Some clones are absent from its copies; in checked studies, under half trace to an unresolved V gene, and the reason for the others is unknown. The sample records around 300,000 clones, about 7.8% of which are singletons. The leading ten clones occupy roughly 0.94% of the sample. The sample comprised central memory CD4+ T cells from blood. These receptors were collected from a woman in her late teens or twenties in good health.

This clone was counted between two and nine times. The chain links TRBV28 to TRBJ2-1; TRBD2 agrees at 13 bases. From germline, CDR1 is MDHEN and CDR2 SYDVKM. V dropped 6 bases and J dropped 9; count of bases not matched to a gene: 8. The CDR3 extends over 15 amino acids. The chain's CDR3 is CASRPTSGGAGEQFF. CDR3 nucleotide sequence: TGTGCCAGCAGGCCTACTAGCGGGGGGGCCGGTGAGCAGTTCTTC.

This clone was recorded many times. This rearrangement joins TRBV7-8 to TRBJ2-7; TRBD1 matches 7 bases. Unmatched junction bases numbered 6, after V lost 1 base and J lost 3 bases. Germline V lookup: CDR1 SGHVS, CDR2 FQNEAQ. This CDR3 is built from 15 residues. CDR3 DNA: TGTGCCAGCAGCTTAGTGAGAGGGGGCGACTACGAGCAGTACTTC. Translation gives CASSLVRGGDYEQYF.

V is TRBV18 and J is TRBJ1-5; possible D gene TRBD1, 6 bases. Trimming stripped 3 bases from V and 4 bases from J, with 13 bases between. This CDR3 region has 15 residues. CDR1 and CDR2 (germline): KGHSH, LQKENI. This chain's CDR3 is CASSPETGRNQPQHF. CDR3 coding DNA: TGTGCCAGCTCACCCGAGACAGGACGAAATCAGCCCCAGCATTTT. The full variable domain, rest sourced from reference TRBV18 and TRBJ1-5, is NAGVMQNPRHLVRRRGQEARLRCSPMKGHSHVYWYRQLPEEGLKFMVYLQKENIIDESGMPKERFSAEFPKEGPSILRIQQVVRGDSAAYFCASSPETGRNQPQHFGDGTRLSIL.

This clone occurred many times. V and J are TRBV28 and TRBJ1-1; 10 bases fit TRBD1. Per the germline V gene, CDR1 is MDHEN and CDR2 is SYDVKM. This CDR3 is 14 amino acids long. The junction had 7 bases not matched to a gene; V was cut back by 8 bases and J by 4 bases. CDR3 DNA: TGTGCCAGCGGTTCCGGGACAGGGGTCACTGAAGCTTTCTTT. Its translation is CASGSGTGVTEAFF.

This clone was recorded a few times. The gene calls are TRBV30 and TRBJ2-1; D not certain. The CDR3 runs 11 residues. V was trimmed by 2 bases and J by 10 bases, leaving 9 bases between them. Germline V gene sequence: CDR1 GTSNPN, CDR2 SVGIG (reference sequence). The CDR3 is CAWSPRYEQFF. In DNA form, the CDR3 reads TGTGCCTGGAGTCCACGATACGAGCAGTTCTTC.

This clone was picked up a small number of times. The V call is TRBV30, the J call TRBJ2-7; perhaps TRBD1 as D (6 bases). V lost 3 bases and J 0 bases, leaving 9 bases between the germline ends. The CDR3 runs to 13 residues. The germline CDR1 and CDR2 sequences are GTSNPN and SVGIG (reference sequence). In nucleotides, the CDR3 is TGTGCCTGGAGCGAGGACAGCTCCTACGAGCAGTACTTC. This codes for CAWSEDSSYEQYF.

The rearrangement uses TRBV28 and TRBJ1-5; no firm D call. V was trimmed by 8 bases and J by 4 bases, leaving 12 bases between them. Germline CDR1 and CDR2: MDHEN and SYDVKM. This CDR3 comprises 13 residues. CDR3 protein: CASGRELNQPQHF. The CDR3 coding sequence is TGTGCCAGCGGTCGGGAACTGAATCAGCCCCAGCATTTT.

This sequence joins TRBV4-3 and TRBJ2-3, with D possibly TRBD1 on 6 matching bases. This CDR3 spans 15 amino acids. The V gene's germline CDR1 is LGHNA and CDR2 YSLEER. The V and J ends lost 1 base and 2 bases respectively, with 10 bases between them. CDR3 sequence (DNA): TGCGCCAGCAGCCAAGCAGACAGGCTCACAGATACGCAGTATTTT. Encoded protein: CASSQADRLTDTQYF.

A few counts support this clone. This chain links TRBV29-1 with TRBJ1-3; TRBD1 is a possible D gene (5 bases). V dropped 7 bases and J dropped 2 bases, with 9 bases sitting between them. The germline V gene has CDR1 SQVTM and CDR2 ANQGSEA. This CDR3 comprises 12 residues. CDR3 sequence: CSGGVAGNTIYF. In DNA, the CDR3 is TGCAGCGGGGGGGTTGCTGGAAACACCATATATTTT.

The sample holds a few counts of this clone. The chain joins TRBV7-2 to TRBJ1-4, with TRBD1 matching over 10 bases. The CDR3 totals 14 residues. The germline CDR1 and CDR2 sequences are SGHTA and FQGNSA. V gave up 4 bases and J gave up 8 bases; unmatched junction bases: 4. The CDR3 DNA sequence: TGTGCCAGCAGCTCCGGGACAGGGGAGGAAAAACTGTTTTTT. Protein product: CASSSGTGEEKLFF.

Only a few counts were recorded for this clone. The rearrangement uses TRBV29-1 and TRBJ2-2; TRBD1 aligns across 12 bases. The V and J ends lost 6 bases and 4 bases, in that order; junction bases with no gene match: 3. Germline CDR1 SQVTM, CDR2 ANQGSEA. CDR3 size: 14 residues. The CDR3 DNA follows: TGCAGCGTGGGACAGGGGGCGGGCACCGGGGAGCTGTTTTTT. This translates into CSVGQGAGTGELFF.

This clone was observed a few times. The chain uses TRBV19 and TRBJ2-4; 13 bases align to TRBD2. The V and J ends lost 5 bases and 6 bases, in that order; junction bases with no gene match: 4. The CDR3 runs 15 residues. Looked up from germline, CDR1 is LNHDA and CDR2 is SQIVND (reference sequence). The CDR3 nucleotides read TGTGCCAGTAGTCAAACTAGCGGGAGGGGAAACATTCAGTACTTC. This sequence encodes CASSQTSGRGNIQYF. Based on the CDR3 plus reference TRBV19 and TRBJ2-4, the full variable domain is DGGITQSPKYLFRKEGQNVTLSCEQNLNHDAMYWYRQDPGQGLRLIYYSQIVNDFQKGDIAEGYSVSREKKESFPLTVTSAQKNPTAFYLCASSQTSGRGNIQYFGAGTRLSVL.

The gene calls are TRBV6-5 and TRBJ2-3, with D perhaps assigned TRBD1 or TRBD2 (5 bases each). Per germline, CDR1 MNHEY and CDR2 SVGAGI. V was pared by 8 bases and J by 13 bases, with 22 bases between. The CDR3 covers 13 residues. The CDR3 DNA is TGTGCCAGCTGGGTGGACGGGGCAGGCTTAAAGTATTTT. Its translation: CASWVDGAGLKYF.

This rearrangement joins TRBV11-2 to TRBJ2-7; TRBD1 might be the D (5 bases). The CDR3 runs to 14 residues. The V end was cut by 7 bases, the J end by 5 bases, with 18 bases between. Germline loops: CDR1 SGHAT, CDR2 FQNNGV. The CDR3 reads CASNNVGVHNEQYF. CDR3 nucleotides: TGTGCCAGCAACAACGTAGGGGTACACAACGAGCAGTACTTC. Complete variable domain (other parts from reference TRBV11-2 and TRBJ2-7): EAGVAQSPRYKIIEKRQSVAFWCNPISGHATLYWYQQILGQGPKLLIQFQNNGVVDDSQLPKDRFSAERLKGVDSTLKIQPAKLEDSAVYLCASNNVGVHNEQYFGPGTRLTVT.